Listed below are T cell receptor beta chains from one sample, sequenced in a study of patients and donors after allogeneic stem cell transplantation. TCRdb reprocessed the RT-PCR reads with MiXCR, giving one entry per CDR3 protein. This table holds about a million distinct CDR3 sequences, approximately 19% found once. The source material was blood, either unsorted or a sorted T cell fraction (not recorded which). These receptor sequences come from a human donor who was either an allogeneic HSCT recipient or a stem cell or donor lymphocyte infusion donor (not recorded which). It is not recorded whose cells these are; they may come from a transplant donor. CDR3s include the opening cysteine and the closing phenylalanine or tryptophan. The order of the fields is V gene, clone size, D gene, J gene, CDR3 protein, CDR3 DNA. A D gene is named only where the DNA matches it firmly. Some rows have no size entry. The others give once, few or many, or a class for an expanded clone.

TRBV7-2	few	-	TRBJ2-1	CASSSRTPTSEQFF	TGTGCCAGCAGCTCCCGGACGCCGACAAGCGAGCAGTTCTTC
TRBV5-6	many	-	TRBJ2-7	CASSFPGGISSYEQYF	TGTGCCAGCAGCTTCCCCGGAGGAATTAGCTCCTACGAGCAGTACTTC
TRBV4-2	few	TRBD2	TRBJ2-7	CASSQDSGTNYEQYF	TGTGCCAGCAGCCAAGACTCCGGGACTAACTACGAGCAGTACTTC
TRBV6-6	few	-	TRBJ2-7	CASSYSNTYEQYF	TGTGCCAGCAGTTACTCGAACACCTACGAGCAGTACTTC
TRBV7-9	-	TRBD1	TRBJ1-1	CASSYGRGRWAGTEAFF	TGTGCCAGCAGCTATGGCAGGGGGCGTTGGGCTGGTACTGAAGCTTTCTTT
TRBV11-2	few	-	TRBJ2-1	CASSFLQGTDEQFF	TGTGCCAGCAGCTTCCTACAGGGTACCGATGAGCAGTTCTTC
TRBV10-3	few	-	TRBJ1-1	CAITERGESEAFF	TGTGCCATCACCGAGCGGGGGGAGTCTGAAGCTTTCTTT
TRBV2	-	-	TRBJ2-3	CASSSARADTQYF	TGTGCCAGCAGTTCGGCCAGAGCAGATACGCAGTATTTT
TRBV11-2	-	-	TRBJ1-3	CASSPNKASGNTIYF	TGTGCCAGCAGCCCTAACAAGGCCTCTGGAAACACCATATATTTT
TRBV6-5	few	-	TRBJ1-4	CASSYGRLGEKLFF	TGTGCCAGCAGTTACGGCAGGTTGGGCGAAAAACTGTTTTTT
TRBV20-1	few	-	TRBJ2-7	CSASGQKPYEQYF	TGCAGTGCTAGTGGGCAGAAACCTTACGAGCAGTACTTC
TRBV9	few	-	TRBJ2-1	CASSDVQRGDEQFF	TGTGCCAGCAGCGATGTACAGAGGGGCGATGAGCAGTTCTTC